Listed here are 8 T cell receptor beta chains from one sample, sequenced in a study of T cell responses to AZD1222 COVID-19 vaccine. Sequencing was performed with immunoSEQ multiplex PCR; in TCRdb, only in-frame clones are kept and a portion is missing. The data hold about 69,000 clones, with less than 90% observed a single time. The input for sequencing was peripheral blood, taken 28 days after the second AZD1222 dose. The receptors shown here come from an adult who received the AZD1222 COVID-19 vaccine.

The chain employs TRBV6-1 and TRBJ1-1; maybe TRBD1 (6 bases). The germline V and J ends were trimmed by 5 bases and 0 bases, with 13 bases remaining between them. Germline CDR1 reads MNHNS; CDR2 reads SASEGT. The CDR3 extends over 15 amino acids. As DNA, the CDR3 is TGTGCCAGCAGTCGCGGACAGACTATGAACACTGAAGCTTTCTTT. The encoded protein is CASSRGQTMNTEAFF.

The V call is TRBV5-6, the J call TRBJ1-6; 7 nucleotides match TRBD1. Germline assignment: CDR1 SGHDT and CDR2 YYEEEE. With 0 bases clipped from V and 3 bases from J, the junction kept 0 bases outside the gene matches. The CDR3 has 15 amino acids. As DNA, the CDR3 is TGTGCCAGCAGCTTGGCAGGGGGCTATAATTCACCCCTCCACTTT. It translates to CASSLAGGYNSPLHF.

The chain couples TRBV7-6 to TRBJ2-1; D is unresolved. V lost 0 bases, J lost 6 bases, and 6 bases lay in between. CDR3 size: 13 residues. CDR1 SGHVS and CDR2 FNYEAQ come from the germline V gene. The CDR3 bases are TGTGCCAGCAGCTTAGCGGCGGTCAATGAGCAGTTCTTC. This gives the protein CASSLAAVNEQFF.

The chain recombines TRBV4-2 with TRBJ2-5, with D perhaps matching TRBD1 (6 bases). In germline, CDR1 is LGHNA, CDR2 YNFKEQ. V lost 2 bases, J lost 4 bases, and 17 bases lay in between. The CDR3 has 16 amino acids. The CDR3 spells CASSQTESGVRETQYF. CDR3 DNA: TGTGCCAGCAGCCAAACCGAGTCAGGGGTACGAGAGACCCAGTACTTC.

The chain combines TRBV7-2 with TRBJ1-2; 10 bases map to TRBD1. Germline V lookup: CDR1 SGHTA, CDR2 FQGNSA. The V gene end was trimmed by 4 bases and the J gene end by 6 bases; junction bases not matched to a gene: 11. The CDR3 covers 16 residues. The DNA of the CDR3 is TGTGCCAGCAGCTATTCCCGGGACAGGGGAGGAGATGGCTACACCTTC. Translating it yields CASSYSRDRGGDGYTF. Supplemented by reference TRBV7-2 and TRBJ1-2, the full variable domain reads GAGVSQSPSNKVTEKGKDVELRCDPISGHTALYWYRQSLGQGLEFLIYFQGNSAPDKSGLPSDRFSAERTGGSVSTLTIQRTQQEDSAVYLCASSYSRDRGGDGYTFGSGTRLTVV.

The rearrangement links TRBV19 to TRBJ1-2; TRBD1 aligns across 8 bases. V lost 6 bases to trimming and J lost 4 bases; unmatched junction nucleotides: 7. Germline CDR1 and CDR2: LNHDA and SQIVND (reference sequence). The CDR3 spans 14 residues. The CDR3 sequence is CASRDRGSIYGYTF. CDR3 coding DNA: TGTGCCAGTAGAGACAGGGGCAGCATCTATGGCTACACCTTC.

The chain couples TRBV29-1 to TRBJ2-2; the match to TRBD1 covers 9 bases. Germline V gene sequence: CDR1 SQVTM, CDR2 ANQGSEA. V was pared by 7 bases and J by 4 bases, with 4 bases of the junction left unmatched. The CDR3 has 13 residues. CDR3 DNA sequence: TGCAGCGCTTCGACAGGGGGCACCGGGGAGCTGTTTTTT. This translates into CSASTGGTGELFF.

The chain is built from TRBV29-1 and TRBJ1-5, with D maybe TRBD1 (5 bases). CDR3 length: 12 residues. The germline CDR1 and CDR2 sequences are SQVTM and ANQGSEA. Trimming shortened V by 7 bases and J by 2 bases, and 9 bases separated the two germline ends. The CDR3 DNA is TGCAGCGCTAGGGACGGCAATCAGCCCCAGCATTTT. It is translated as CSARDGNQPQHF.